This T cell receptor (beta chain) was sequenced during a study of T cells in women clearing cervical HPV infection. Study context: Controls' single incident HPV16 infection cleared within 12 months without precancer.

The germline V gene encodes CDR1 KGHSH and CDR2 LQKENI. After removal of 4 bases from V and 3 bases from J, the junction contained 1 base not matched to a gene. The CDR3 is 13 residues long. Note on this clone: From the germline J gene comes the end of the CDR3, since the read stops 3 residues before it.

The protocol was immunoSEQ multiplex PCR, while the TCRdb copy is restricted to in-frame clones and leaves out a portion. In all, the sample yields about 34,000 clones. This receptor was obtained from a woman aged 18-70 years with a cervical HPV16 infection that either progressed to CIN3+ or cleared (not recorded which). This sequence joins TRBV18 and TRBJ1-2; TRBD1 agrees at 8 bases. Sequencing was carried out using blood buffy coat. The CDR3 DNA, read in part, is TGTGCCAGCTCACTACAGGGGGACTATGGC. It codes for CASSLQGDYG. The entire CDR3 protein reads CASSLQGDYGYTF.